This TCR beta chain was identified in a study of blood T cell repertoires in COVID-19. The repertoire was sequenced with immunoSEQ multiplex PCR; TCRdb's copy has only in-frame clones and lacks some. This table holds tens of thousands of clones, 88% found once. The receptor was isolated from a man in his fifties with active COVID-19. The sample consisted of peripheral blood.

The CDR3 here is CASSQQQRLAGAGEQFF. The CDR3 DNA is TGTGCCAGCAGCCAACAACAGAGACTAGCGGGAGCAGGGGAGCAGTTCTTC. The chain employs TRBV4-2 and TRBJ2-1, with 12 bases aligning to TRBD2. From germline, CDR1 is LGHNA and CDR2 YNFKEQ. The CDR3 totals 17 residues. After removal of 2 bases from V and 10 bases from J, the junction contained 12 bases not matched to a gene.